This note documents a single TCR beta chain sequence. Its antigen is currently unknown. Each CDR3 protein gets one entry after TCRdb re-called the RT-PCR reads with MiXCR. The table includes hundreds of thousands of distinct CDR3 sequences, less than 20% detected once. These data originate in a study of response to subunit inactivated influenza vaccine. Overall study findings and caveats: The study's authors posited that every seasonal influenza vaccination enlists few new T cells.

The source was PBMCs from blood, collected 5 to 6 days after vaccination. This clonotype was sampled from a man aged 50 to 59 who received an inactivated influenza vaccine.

CDR3 loop: CASSLDRMSSYNSPLHF. The CDR3 DNA sequence: TGTGCCAGCAGTCTGGACCGTATGAGCTCCTATAATTCACCCCTCCACTTT. This chain connects TRBV6-1 to TRBJ1-6; D remains ambiguous. The CDR3 length is 17 residues. Germline V gene lookup returns CDR1 MNHNS and CDR2 SASEGT. V was cut by 5 bases and J by 0 bases, with 14 bases left in between.